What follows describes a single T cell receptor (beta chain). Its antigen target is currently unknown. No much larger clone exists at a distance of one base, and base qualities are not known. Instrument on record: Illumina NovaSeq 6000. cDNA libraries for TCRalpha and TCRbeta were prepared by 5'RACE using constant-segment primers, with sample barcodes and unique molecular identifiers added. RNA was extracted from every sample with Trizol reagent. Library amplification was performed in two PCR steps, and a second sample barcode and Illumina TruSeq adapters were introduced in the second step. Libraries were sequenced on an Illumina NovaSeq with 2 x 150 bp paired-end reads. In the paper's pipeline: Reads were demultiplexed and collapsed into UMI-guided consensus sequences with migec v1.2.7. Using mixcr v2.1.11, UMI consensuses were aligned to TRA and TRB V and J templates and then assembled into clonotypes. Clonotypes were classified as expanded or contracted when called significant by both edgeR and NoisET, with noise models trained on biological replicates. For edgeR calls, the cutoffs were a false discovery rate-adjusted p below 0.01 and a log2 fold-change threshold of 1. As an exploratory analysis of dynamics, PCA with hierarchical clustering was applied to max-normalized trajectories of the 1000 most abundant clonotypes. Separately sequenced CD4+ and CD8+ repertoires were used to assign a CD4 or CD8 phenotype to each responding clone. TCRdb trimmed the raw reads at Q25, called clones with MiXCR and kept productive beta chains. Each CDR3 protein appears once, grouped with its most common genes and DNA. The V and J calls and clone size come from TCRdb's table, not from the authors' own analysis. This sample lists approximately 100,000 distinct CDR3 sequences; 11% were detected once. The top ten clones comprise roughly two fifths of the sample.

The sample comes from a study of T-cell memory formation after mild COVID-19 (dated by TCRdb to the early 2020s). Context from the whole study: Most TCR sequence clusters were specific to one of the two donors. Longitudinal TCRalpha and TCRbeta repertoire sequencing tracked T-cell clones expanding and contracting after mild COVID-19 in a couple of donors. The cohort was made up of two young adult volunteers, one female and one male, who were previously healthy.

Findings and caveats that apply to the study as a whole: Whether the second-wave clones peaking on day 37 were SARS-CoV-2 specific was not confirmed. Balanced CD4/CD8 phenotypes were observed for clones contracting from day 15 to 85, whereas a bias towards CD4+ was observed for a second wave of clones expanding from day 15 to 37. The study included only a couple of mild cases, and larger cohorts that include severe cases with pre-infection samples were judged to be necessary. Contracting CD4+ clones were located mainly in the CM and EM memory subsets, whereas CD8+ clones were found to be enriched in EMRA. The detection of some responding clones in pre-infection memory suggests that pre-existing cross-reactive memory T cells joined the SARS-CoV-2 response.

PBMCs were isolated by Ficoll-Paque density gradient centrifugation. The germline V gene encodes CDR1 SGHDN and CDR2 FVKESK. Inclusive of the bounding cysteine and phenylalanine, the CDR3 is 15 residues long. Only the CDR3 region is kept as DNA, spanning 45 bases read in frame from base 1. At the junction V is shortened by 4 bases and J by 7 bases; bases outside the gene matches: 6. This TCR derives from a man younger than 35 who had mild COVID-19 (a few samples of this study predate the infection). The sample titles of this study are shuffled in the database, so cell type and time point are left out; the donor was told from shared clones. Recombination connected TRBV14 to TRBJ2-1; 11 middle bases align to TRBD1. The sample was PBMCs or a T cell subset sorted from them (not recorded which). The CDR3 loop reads CASSPGQGAWNEQFF. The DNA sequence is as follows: TGTGCCAGCAGCCCCGGACAGGGGGCTTGGAATGAGCAGTTCTTC.